This TCR beta chain is drawn from a study of cytomegalovirus exposure and HLA in healthy donors. A few counts support this clone. PCR primers comprised 60 Vbeta and 13 Jbeta primers. Generated by immunoSEQ multiplex PCR, the TCRdb table keeps only in-frame clones and is missing some. Of roughly 220,000 clones listed, around 75% were seen once; the top ten hold roughly 1.9%. The sequencing sample was made of PBMCs. This receptor was taken from a woman aged 25 to 39 in good health and CMV-seronegative.

Here the CDR3 DNA reads TGTGCCAGCAGCCCACAGGGAACAAAGAACGAGCAGTACTTC. Its protein product is CASSPQGTKNEQYF. The chain is built from TRBV14 and TRBJ2-7; D is perhaps TRBD1 (6 bases). Trimming took off 4 bases at V and 5 bases at J, with 15 bases between the two ends. Germline CDR1 and CDR2: SGHDN and FVKESK. The length of the CDR3 is 14 residues.